This T cell receptor beta chain was recorded in a study of control samples from healthy donors and cancer patients. V dropped 6 bases and J dropped 8; count of bases not matched to a gene: 11. Per the germline V gene, CDR1 is LNHDA and CDR2 is SQIVND (reference sequence). There are 15 residues in the CDR3. Assay: immunoSEQ multiplex PCR; the TCRdb copy retains only in-frame clones and omits some. Seen here are about 120,000 clones, roughly 95% observed once, and the top ten hold around 3.6%. The genes are TRBV19 and TRBJ2-1; 9 bases agree with TRBD1. Sequencing was performed on blood. The TCR was taken from a man aged 25 to 40 in good health. The chain's CDR3 is CASSYPGTGTYEQFF. The CDR3 bases are TGTGCCAGTAGCTACCCCGGGACAGGGACGTATGAGCAGTTCTTC.